This T cell receptor beta chain emerged from a study of T cell responses to AZD1222 COVID-19 vaccine (TCRdb year 2021). Notes on the research overall: TCR sequencing covered 230 to 250 trial participants: approximately 200 given two doses of AZD1222 and 26 given two doses of MenACWY control vaccine. Trial participants were enrolled by age into 18-55, 56-69 and 70-plus year subgroups, with roughly 150, 30 and 60 TCR-sequenced participants respectively.

What the time point label conveys for this sample: about 28 days (+/-7) after the second vaccine dose. AZD1222 recipients with second doses at about 4 weeks or about 12 weeks were pooled, because spike-specific TCR depth and breadth did not differ between schedules. Vaccinee samples came from UK trials COV001 and COV002, including a single-blind randomized controlled phase 2/3 trial of AZD1222 (ChAdOx1 nCoV-19) in healthy adults. For TCRbeta chain sequencing, PBMC samples from trial participants were taken at day 0 and at day 28 after the second dose. This clone was found once. The antigen it recognizes is unknown. Per-base quality was not reported, and no clone a single base away is much larger than it. The CDR3 regions of human TCRbeta chains were analyzed by immunosequencing. Concerning the study's data processing: TCRs in the repertoires were compared against a reference library of SARS-CoV-2-specific TCRs that had been generated with the MIRA antigen-specificity platform. Breadth meant the fraction of unique TCRs that were SARS-CoV-2-associated, whereas depth meant the fraction of total T cells that were SARS-CoV-2-associated. Using the MIRA data, each spike-specific TCR was assigned both to the spike region to which the TCR was reactive and to a CD4 or CD8 class. Log10-transformed breadth and depth values were compared by one-way ANOVA with Sidak's multiple comparisons tests. The table comes from immuneACCESS by way of TCRdb, which keeps in-frame sequences with V and J called. Part of the clones is missing from these tables; in studies checked, under half for an unresolved V gene and the rest for unknown reasons. The V and J calls and clone size come from that table; D and trimming were worked out from the DNA. Across this sample there are approximately 150,000 clones, with about 83% seen only once. The ten largest clones represent over 1% of the sample.

On the study overall, not on this receptor specifically: After two AZD1222 doses, both the breadth and the depth of spike-specific TCRs were significantly higher than at day 0 and than in MenACWY recipients. Conclusions about previously exposed vaccinees are limited, since just 6 or 7 AZD1222 recipients were seropositive for SARS-CoV-2 at baseline. Participants were mostly white British, with more females than males. The authors suggested clonal diversity may have been underestimated. Because no samples from the day 14 peak response were available, repertoires could be characterized only after the peak T cell response. Vaccine-associated CD4 TCRs spanned the whole spike protein, with dominant responses in regions 160-218 and 743-854. Reportedly, close to half of the unique spike-specific TCRs recognized epitopes lying outside the regions that are mutated in the B.1.351 and B.1.1.7 variants. The 56-69-year group was small, and its depth increase did not reach significance, likely because of low power.

The cysteine opens and the phenylalanine closes a CDR3 of 15 amino acids. Only the CDR3 region is kept as DNA, spanning 45 bases read in frame from base 1. Trimming removed 6 bases from V and 2 bases from J; the gene matches leave 10 bases unexplained. The germline V gene provides CDR1 SGHRS and CDR2 YFSETQ. The source of this sequence is an adult who received the AZD1222 COVID-19 vaccine. This specimen was peripheral blood, taken 28 days after the second AZD1222 dose. The V gene is TRBV5-1 and the J gene is TRBJ1-2, with 7 central nucleotides matching TRBD1. The DNA is as follows: TGCGCCAGCACCACAGGGGTCGGACCAAACTATGGCTACACCTTC. It codes for CASTTGVGPNYGYTF.